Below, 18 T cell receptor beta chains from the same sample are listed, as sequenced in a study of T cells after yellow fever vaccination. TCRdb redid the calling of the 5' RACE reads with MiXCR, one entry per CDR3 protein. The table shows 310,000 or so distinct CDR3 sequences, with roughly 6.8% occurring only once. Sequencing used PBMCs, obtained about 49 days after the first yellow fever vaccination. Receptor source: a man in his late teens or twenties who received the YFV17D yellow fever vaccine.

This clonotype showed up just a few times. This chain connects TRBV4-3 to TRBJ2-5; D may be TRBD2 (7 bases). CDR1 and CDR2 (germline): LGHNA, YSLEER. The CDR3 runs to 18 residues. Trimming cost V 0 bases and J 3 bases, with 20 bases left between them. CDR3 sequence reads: CASSQEPGGRGYEETQYF. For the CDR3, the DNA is TGCGCCAGCAGCCAAGAGCCGGGGGGCAGGGGATACGAAGAGACCCAGTACTTC.

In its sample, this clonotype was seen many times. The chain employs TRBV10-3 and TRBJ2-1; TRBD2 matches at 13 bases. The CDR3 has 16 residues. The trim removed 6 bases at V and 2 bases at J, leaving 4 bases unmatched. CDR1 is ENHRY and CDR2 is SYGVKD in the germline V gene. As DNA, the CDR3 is TGTGCCATCAGGGGAACTAGCGGGGGGGCCTACAATGAGCAGTTCTTC. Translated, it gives CAIRGTSGGAYNEQFF.

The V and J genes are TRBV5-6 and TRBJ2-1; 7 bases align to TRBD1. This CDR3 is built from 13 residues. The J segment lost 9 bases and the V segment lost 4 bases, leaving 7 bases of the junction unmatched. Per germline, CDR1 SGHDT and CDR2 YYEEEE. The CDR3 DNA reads TGTGCCAGCAGCAGGGGGACAGTTCTTGAGCAGTTCTTC. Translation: CASSRGTVLEQFF.

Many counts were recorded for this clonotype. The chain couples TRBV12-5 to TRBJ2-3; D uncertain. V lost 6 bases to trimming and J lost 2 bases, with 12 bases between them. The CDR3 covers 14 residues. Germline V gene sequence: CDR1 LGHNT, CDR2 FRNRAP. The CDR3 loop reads CASGRAVLTDTQYF. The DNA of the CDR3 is TGTGCTAGTGGCCGGGCGGTACTCACAGATACGCAGTATTTT.

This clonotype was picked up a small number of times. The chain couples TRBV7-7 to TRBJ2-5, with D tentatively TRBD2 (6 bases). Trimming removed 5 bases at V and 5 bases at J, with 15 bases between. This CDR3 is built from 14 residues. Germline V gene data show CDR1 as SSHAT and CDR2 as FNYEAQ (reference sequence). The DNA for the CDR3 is TGTGCCAGCAGCCTAATGGCGGGGTATGAGACCCAGTACTTC. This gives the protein CASSLMAGYETQYF.

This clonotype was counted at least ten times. The CDR3 DNA follows: TGTGCCAGCAGCTTACAGGTCGCCGGCACAGATACGCAGTATTTT. Translating gives CASSLQVAGTDTQYF. The chain employs TRBV7-6 and TRBJ2-3; D unresolved. The germline gives CDR1 SGHVS, CDR2 FNYEAQ. Trimming took 2 bases from V and 1 from J, leaving 10 bases between them. The CDR3 is 15 amino acids.

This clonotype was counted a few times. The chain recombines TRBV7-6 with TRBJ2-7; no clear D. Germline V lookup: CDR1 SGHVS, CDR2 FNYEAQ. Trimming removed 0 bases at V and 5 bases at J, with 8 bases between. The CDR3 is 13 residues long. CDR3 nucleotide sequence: TGTGCCAGCAGCTTAGCCCCGGCAGACGAGCAGTACGTC. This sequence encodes CASSLAPADEQYV.

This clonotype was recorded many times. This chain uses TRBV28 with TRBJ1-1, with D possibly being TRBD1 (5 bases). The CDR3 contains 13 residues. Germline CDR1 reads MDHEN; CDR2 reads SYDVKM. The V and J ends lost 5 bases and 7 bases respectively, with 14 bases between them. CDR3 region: CASSPGRGVEAFF. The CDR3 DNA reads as TGTGCCAGCAGTCCGGGACGGGGTGTTGAAGCTTTCTTT.

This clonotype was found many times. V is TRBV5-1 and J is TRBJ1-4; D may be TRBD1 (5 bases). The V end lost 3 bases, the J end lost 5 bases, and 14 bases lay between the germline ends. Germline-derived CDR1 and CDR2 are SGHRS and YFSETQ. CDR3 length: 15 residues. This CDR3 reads CASSWGDRSNEKLFF. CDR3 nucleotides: TGCGCCAGCAGCTGGGGTGACAGATCCAATGAAAAACTGTTTTTT.

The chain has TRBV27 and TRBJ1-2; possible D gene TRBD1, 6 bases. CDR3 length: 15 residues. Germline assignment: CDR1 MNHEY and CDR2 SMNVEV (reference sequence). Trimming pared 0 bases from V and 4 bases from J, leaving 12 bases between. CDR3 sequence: CASSLSTGRIYGYTF. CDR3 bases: TGTGCCAGCAGTTTATCGACAGGAAGGATCTATGGCTACACCTTC.

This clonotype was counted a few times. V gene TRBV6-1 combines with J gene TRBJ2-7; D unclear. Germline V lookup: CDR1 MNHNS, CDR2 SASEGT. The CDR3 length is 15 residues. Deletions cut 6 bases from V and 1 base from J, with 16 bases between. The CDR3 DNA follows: TGTGCCAGCAGACGGACGGTCCAAGATTCCTACGAGCAGTACTTC. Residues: CASRRTVQDSYEQYF.

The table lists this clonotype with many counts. For the CDR3, the DNA is TGTGCCAGCAGCCCGCCGGGACCACAAGAGACCCAGTACTTC. The encoded protein is CASSPPGPQETQYF. The chain combines TRBV9 with TRBJ2-5, with D perhaps given as TRBD1 or TRBD2 (5 bases each). CDR3 length equals 14 residues. In germline, CDR1 is SGDLS, CDR2 YYNGEE. V dropped 4 bases and J dropped 2 bases, with 12 bases sitting between them.

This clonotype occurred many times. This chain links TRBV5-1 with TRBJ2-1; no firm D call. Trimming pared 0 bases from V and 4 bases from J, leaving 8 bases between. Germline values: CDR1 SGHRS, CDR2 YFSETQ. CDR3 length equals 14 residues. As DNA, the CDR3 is TGCGCCAGCAGCTTGGATACGGGTTACAATGAGCAGTTCTTC. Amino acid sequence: CASSLDTGYNEQFF.

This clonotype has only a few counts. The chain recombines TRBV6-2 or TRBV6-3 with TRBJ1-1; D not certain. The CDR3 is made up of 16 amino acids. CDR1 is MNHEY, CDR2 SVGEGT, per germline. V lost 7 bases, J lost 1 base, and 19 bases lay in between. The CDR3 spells CASTLGPLLRNTEAFF. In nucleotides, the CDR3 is TGTGCCAGCACCTTAGGGCCCCTCCTCAGGAACACTGAAGCTTTCTTT.

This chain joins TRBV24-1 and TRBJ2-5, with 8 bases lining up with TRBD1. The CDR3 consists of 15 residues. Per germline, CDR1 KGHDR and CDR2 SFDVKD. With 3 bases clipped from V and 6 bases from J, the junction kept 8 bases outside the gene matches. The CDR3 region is CATSDMDRDKQTQYF. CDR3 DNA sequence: TGTGCCACCAGTGATATGGACAGGGATAAGCAGACCCAGTACTTC.

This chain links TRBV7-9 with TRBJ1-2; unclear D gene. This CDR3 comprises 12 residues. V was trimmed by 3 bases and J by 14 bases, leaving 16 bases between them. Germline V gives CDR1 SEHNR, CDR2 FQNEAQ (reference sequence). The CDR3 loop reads CASSFKEPNITF. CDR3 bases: TGTGCCAGCAGCTTTAAAGAACCCAACATAACCTTC.

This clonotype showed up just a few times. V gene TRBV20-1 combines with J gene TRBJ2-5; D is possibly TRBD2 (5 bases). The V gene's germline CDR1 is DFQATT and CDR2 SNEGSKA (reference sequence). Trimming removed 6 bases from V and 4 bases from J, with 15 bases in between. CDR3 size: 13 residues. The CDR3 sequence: CSASKGGGETQYF. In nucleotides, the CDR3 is TGCAGTGCCAGCAAGGGTGGAGGAGAGACCCAGTACTTC.

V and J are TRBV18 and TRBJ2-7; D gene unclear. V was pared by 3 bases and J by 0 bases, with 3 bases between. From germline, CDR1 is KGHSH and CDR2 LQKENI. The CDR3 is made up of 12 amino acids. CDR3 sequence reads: CASSPGSYEQYV. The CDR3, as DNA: TGTGCCAGCTCACCCGGCTCCTACGAGCAGTACGTC.